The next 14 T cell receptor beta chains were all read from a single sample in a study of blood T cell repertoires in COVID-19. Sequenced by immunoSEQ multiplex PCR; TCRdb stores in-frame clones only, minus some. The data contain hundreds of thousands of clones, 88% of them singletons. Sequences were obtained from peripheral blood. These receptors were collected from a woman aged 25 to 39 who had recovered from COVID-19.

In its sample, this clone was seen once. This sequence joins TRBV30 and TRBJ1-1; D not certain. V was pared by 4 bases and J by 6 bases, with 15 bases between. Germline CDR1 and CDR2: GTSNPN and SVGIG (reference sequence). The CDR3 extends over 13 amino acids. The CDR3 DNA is TGTGCCTGGAAACACCTGTTAAGCGCTGAAGCTTTCTTT. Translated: CAWKHLLSAEAFF.

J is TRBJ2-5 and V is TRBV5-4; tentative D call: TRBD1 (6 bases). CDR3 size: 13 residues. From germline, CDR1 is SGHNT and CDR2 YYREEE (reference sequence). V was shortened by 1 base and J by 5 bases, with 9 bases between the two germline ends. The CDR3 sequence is CASSLFTGETQYF. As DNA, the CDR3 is TGTGCCAGCAGCTTGTTTACAGGGGAGACCCAGTACTTC.

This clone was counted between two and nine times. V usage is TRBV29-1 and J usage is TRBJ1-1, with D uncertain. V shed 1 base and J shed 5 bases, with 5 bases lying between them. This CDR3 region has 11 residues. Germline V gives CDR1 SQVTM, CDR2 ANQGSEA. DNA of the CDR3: TGCAGCGTTGAAGGAGGAACTGAAGCTTTCTTT. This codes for CSVEGGTEAFF.

DNA for the CDR3: TGCAGCGTTGCTATACATGGGGGCAGCCACGAGCAGTACTTC. It codes for CSVAIHGGSHEQYF. The rearrangement joins TRBV29-1 to TRBJ2-7; a weak D match, TRBD1 (6 bases). V was shortened by 4 bases and J by 5 bases, with 18 bases between the two germline ends. CDR3 size: 14 residues. CDR1 and CDR2 from the germline V gene are SQVTM and ANQGSEA.

CDR3 amino acids: CASSRAAGTSANEQFF. The CDR3 DNA is TGTGCCAGCAGCCGCGCCGCCGGGACTAGCGCCAATGAGCAGTTCTTC. The chain couples TRBV5-4 to TRBJ2-1; 10 nucleotides agree with TRBD2. CDR3 length: 16 amino acids. From germline, CDR1 is SGHNT and CDR2 YYREEE (reference sequence). With 4 bases clipped from V and 6 bases from J, the junction kept 10 bases outside the gene matches.

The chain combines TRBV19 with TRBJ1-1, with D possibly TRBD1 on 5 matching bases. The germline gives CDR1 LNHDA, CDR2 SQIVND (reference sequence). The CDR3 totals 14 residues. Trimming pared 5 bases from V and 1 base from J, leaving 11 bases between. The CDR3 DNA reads TGTGCCAGTAGTTTCAGGGCCCAGAACACTGAAGCTTTCTTT. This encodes CASSFRAQNTEAFF.

CDR3 DNA sequence: TGTGCCAGCAGCTATGGACAGGGCCCGGAGACCCAGTACTTC. Protein sequence: CASSYGQGPETQYF. The chain carries TRBV6-6 and TRBJ2-5, with 8 bases lining up with TRBD1. Germline CDR1 reads MNHNY; CDR2 reads SVGAGI (reference sequence). With 6 bases clipped from V and 5 bases from J, the junction kept 8 bases outside the gene matches. CDR3 length equals 14 residues.

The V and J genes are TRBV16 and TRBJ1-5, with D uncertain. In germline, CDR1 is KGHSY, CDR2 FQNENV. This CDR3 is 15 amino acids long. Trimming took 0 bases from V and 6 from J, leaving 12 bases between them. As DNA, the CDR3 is TGTGCCAGCAGCCAATCAAGGAGAGCCGGTCAGCCCCAGCATTTT. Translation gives CASSQSRRAGQPQHF.

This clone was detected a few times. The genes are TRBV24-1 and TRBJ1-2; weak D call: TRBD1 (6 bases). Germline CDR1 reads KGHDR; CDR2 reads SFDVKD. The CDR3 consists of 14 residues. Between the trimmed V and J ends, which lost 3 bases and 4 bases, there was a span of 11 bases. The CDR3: CATSDTGTTYGYTF. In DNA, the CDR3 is TGTGCCACCAGTGATACCGGGACAACCTATGGCTACACCTTC.

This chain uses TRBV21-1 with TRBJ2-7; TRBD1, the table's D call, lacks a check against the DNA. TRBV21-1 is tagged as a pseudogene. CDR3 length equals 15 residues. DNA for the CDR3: TGTGCCAGCAGCACCCCCTCAGGGATCGGCTACGAGCAGTACTTC. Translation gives CASSTPSGIGYEQYF.

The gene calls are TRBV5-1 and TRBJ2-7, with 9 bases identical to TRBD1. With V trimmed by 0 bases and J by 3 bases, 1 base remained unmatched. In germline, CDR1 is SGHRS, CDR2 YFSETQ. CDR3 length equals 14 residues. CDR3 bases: TGCGCCAGCAGCTTGGGACAGGGGGTCTACGAGCAGTACTTC. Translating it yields CASSLGQGVYEQYF.

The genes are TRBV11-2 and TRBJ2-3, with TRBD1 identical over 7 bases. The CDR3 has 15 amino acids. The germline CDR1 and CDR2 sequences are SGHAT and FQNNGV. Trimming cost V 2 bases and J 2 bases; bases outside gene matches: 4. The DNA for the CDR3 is TGTGCCAGCAGCTTATGGGACAGTCCCACAGATACGCAGTATTTT. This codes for CASSLWDSPTDTQYF.

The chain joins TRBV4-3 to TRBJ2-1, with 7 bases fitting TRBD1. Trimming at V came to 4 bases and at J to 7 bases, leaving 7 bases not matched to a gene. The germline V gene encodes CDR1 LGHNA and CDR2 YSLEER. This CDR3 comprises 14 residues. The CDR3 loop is CASSPHRGWNEQFF. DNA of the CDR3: TGCGCCAGCAGCCCGCACAGGGGATGGAATGAGCAGTTCTTC.

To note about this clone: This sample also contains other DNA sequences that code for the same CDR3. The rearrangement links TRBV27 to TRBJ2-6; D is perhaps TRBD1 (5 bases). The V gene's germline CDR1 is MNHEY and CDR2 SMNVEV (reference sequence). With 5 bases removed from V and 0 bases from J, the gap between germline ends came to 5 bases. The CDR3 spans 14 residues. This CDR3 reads CASSDSSGANVLTF. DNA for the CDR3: TGTGCCAGCAGTGACAGCTCTGGGGCCAACGTCCTGACTTTC. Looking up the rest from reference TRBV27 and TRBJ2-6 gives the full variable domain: EAQVTQNPRYLITVTGKKLTVTCSQNMNHEYMSWYRQDPGLGLRQIYYSMNVEVTDKGDVPEGYKVSRKEKRNFPLILESPSPNQTSLYFCASSDSSGANVLTFGAGSRLTVL.